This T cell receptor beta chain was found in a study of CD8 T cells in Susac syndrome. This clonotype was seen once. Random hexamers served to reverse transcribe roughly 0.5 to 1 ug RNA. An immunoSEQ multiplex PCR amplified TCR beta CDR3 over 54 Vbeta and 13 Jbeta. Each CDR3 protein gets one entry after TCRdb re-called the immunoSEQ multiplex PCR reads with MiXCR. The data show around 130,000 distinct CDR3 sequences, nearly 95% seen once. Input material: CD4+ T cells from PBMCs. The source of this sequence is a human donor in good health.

This CDR3 is CSVWDFGSGELFF. In DNA form, the CDR3 reads TGCAGTGTCTGGGACTTCGGATCCGGGGAGCTGTTTTTT. V usage is TRBV20-1 and J usage is TRBJ2-2, with D maybe TRBD2 (6 bases). Deletions cut 7 bases from V and 6 bases from J, with 15 bases between. The germline V gene has CDR1 DFQATT and CDR2 SNEGSKA (reference sequence). The CDR3 has 13 residues.